Listed below are T cell receptor beta chains from one sample, sequenced in a study of blood T cell repertoires in COVID-19. TCRdb keeps only in-frame clones here, not all; method: immunoSEQ multiplex PCR. This sample carries 35,000 to 45,000 clones, about 85% of them seen once, and the ten largest clones take about 33%. Sequenced: peripheral blood. Every receptor here comes from an elderly woman with acute or convalescent COVID-19. Both conserved end residues are part of each CDR3. The D gene is left open where the match is weak.

J gene | V gene | D gene | CDR3 protein
TRBJ1-4 | TRBV30 | NA | CAWQTATNEKLFF
TRBJ2-7 | TRBV7-8 | NA | CASSAKRVGGYEQYF
TRBJ2-3 | TRBV27 | NA | CASLPGHGGDTQYF
TRBJ1-2 | TRBV29-1 | TRBD1 | CSAGTGGVTGYTF
TRBJ1-1 | TRBV28 | NA | CATSPGTVREAFF
TRBJ2-1 | TRBV14 | NA | CASSQGGLSYNEQFF
TRBJ1-2 | TRBV11-1 | TRBD1 | CASSLAATGGFGYTF
TRBJ2-1 | TRBV7-2 | NA | CASSLGDPAYNEQFF
TRBJ2-7 | TRBV5-1 | TRBD1 | CASSLALGQGVGYEQYF
TRBJ1-2 | TRBV24-1 | TRBD1 | CATSHGTGGYTF
TRBJ2-7 | TRBV27 | TRBD1 | CASSRPGQGVYEQYF
TRBJ1-1 | TRBV3-1/TRBV3-2 | NA | CASSLRTGSRDTEAFF
TRBJ2-5 | TRBV4-1 | NA | CASSQVRGLGETQYF
TRBJ2-7 | TRBV5-1 | TRBD2 | CASSWGGVGAYEQYF
TRBJ2-1 | TRBV4-1 | NA | CASSHTSSLFF
TRBJ2-6 | TRBV7-9 | NA | CASSLQGGANVLTF
TRBJ2-7 | TRBV18 | TRBD2 | CASSPSRGYAHEQYF
TRBJ1-1 | TRBV2 | NA | CASTLKWGAEAFF
TRBJ2-2 | TRBV12-3/TRBV12-4 | NA | CASSLQTGELFF
TRBJ2-5 | TRBV10-3 | NA | CAISEGSGRETQYF
TRBJ2-7 | TRBV10-3 | TRBD2 | CAISQGLAGGLSSYEQYF
TRBJ2-1 | TRBV5-5 | NA | CASSPQIGGLEFF
TRBJ2-3 | TRBV6-5 | NA | CASTSYTKDTQYF
TRBJ1-4 | TRBV5-1 | NA | CASRGQPATNEKLFF
TRBJ2-5 | TRBV7-2 | NA | CASSLVLGSQETQYF
TRBJ2-7 | TRBV6-2/TRBV6-3 | TRBD1 | CASSYPGTGKNEQYF
TRBJ2-6 | TRBV11-2 | NA | CASSLGAHISGANVLTF
TRBJ1-2 | TRBV29-1 | TRBD1 | CSALDRESYGYTF
TRBJ2-2 | TRBV24-1 | TRBD1 | CATETGETGELFF
TRBJ1-2 | TRBV5-6 | TRBD1 | CASSSKQGAQGRPTF
TRBJ1-2 | TRBV5-1 | NA | CASSSDSYGYTF
TRBJ2-7 | TRBV28 | NA | CVSSLRRGEQYF
TRBJ2-1 | TRBV4-1 | TRBD2 | CASSPGTSGINEQFF
TRBJ2-3 | TRBV12-3/TRBV12-4 | NA | CASSFASLYTQYF
TRBJ1-2 | TRBV6-1 | NA | CASSDGTPYGYTF
TRBJ2-5 | TRBV3-1/TRBV3-2 | TRBD2 | CASSQVPGGERQETQYF
TRBJ1-1 | TRBV10-3 | TRBD1 | CAISPDRERTEAFF
TRBJ1-4 | TRBV19 | NA | CASSPGKSGGEKLFF
TRBJ1-2 | TRBV4-2 | NA | CASSRQGANGYTF
TRBJ2-5 | TRBV30 | NA | CAWSQLQETQYF
TRBJ2-1 | TRBV27 | NA | CASSFGRGRGTEQFF
TRBJ1-1 | TRBV28 | NA | CASSLFIAGNAEAFF